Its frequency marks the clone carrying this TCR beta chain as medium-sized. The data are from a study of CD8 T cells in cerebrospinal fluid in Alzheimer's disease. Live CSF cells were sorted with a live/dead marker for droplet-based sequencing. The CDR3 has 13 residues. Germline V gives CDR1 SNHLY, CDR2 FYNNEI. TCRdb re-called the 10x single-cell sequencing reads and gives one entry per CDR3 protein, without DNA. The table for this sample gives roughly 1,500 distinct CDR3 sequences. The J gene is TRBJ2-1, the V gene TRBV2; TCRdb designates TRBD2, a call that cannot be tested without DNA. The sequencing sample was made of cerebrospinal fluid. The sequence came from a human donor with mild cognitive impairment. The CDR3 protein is CASSERPLSEQFF.